This paragraph covers one TCR beta chain sequence. Antigen: not known. The CDR3 totals 16 residues. In germline, CDR1 is SGHTS, CDR2 YDEGEE. The V gene end was trimmed by 1 base and the J gene end by 5 bases; junction bases not matched to a gene: 6. The sample is drawn from a study of cytomegalovirus exposure and HLA in healthy donors. 60 Vbeta and 13 Jbeta primers were used in PCR. Only in-frame clones appear in the TCRdb table, and some are missing; sequencing was by immunoSEQ multiplex PCR. The sample records more than 85,000 clones, approximately 81% being singletons. Study-level results: TCR beta sequences reportedly predicted the HLA-A and HLA-B alleles of most subjects accurately.

The chain is built from TRBV5-8 and TRBJ2-2; TRBD2 matches at 9 bases. Sequences were obtained from PBMCs. The sequence came from a male donor in good health and CMV-seropositive. CDR3: CASSLRGGAWTGELFF. DNA of the CDR3: TGTGCCAGCAGCTTGCGCGGGGGGGCATGGACCGGGGAGCTGTTTTTT.